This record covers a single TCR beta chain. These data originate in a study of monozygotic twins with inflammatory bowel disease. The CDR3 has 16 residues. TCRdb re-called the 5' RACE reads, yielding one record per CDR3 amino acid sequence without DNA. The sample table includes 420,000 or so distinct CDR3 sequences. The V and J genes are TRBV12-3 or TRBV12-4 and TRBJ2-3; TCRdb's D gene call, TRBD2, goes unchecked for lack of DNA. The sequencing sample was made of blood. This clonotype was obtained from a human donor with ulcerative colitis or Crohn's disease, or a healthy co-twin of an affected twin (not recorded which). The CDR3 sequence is CASGGLAGGRADTQYF.